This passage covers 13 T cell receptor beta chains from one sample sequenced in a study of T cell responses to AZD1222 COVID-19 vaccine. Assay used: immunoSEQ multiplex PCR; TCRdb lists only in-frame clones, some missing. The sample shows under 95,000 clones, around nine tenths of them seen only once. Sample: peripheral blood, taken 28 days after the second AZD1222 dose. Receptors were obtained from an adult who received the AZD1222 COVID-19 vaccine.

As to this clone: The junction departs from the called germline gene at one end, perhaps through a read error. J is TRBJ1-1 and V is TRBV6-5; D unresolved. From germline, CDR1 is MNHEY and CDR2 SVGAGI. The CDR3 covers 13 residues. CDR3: CASSYSRGTEAFF. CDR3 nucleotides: TGTGCCAGCAGCTACTCAAGAGGCACTGAAGCTTTCTTT.

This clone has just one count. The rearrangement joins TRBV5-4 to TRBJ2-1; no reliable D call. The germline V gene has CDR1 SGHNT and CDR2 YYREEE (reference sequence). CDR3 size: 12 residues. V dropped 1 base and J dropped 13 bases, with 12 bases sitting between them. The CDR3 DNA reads TGTGCCAGCAGCTTGCGAAAACCTCCACAGTTCTTC. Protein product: CASSLRKPPQFF. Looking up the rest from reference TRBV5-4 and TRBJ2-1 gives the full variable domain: ETGVTQSPTHLIKTRGQQVTLRCSSQSGHNTVSWYQQALGQGPQFIFQYYREEENGRGNFPPRFSGLQFPNYSSELNVNALELDDSALYLCASSLRKPPQFFGPGTRLTVL.

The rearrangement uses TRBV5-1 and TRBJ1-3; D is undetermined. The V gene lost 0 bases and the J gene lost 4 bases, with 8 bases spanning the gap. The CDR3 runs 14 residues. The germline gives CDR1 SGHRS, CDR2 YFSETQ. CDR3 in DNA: TGCGCCAGCAGCTTGGGGACTTACGGAAACACCATATATTTT. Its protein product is CASSLGTYGNTIYF. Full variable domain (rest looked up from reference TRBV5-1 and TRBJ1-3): KAGVTQTPRYLIKTRGQQVTLSCSPISGHRSVSWYQQTPGQGLQFLFEYFSETQRNKGNFPGRFSGRQFSNSRSEMNVSTLELGDSALYLCASSLGTYGNTIYFGEGSWLTVV.

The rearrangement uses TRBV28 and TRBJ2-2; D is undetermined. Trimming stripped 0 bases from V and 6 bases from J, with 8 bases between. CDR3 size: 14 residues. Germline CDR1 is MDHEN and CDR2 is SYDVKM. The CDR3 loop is CASSLWWGSGELFF. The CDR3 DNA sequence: TGTGCCAGCAGTTTATGGTGGGGTTCCGGGGAGCTGTTTTTT. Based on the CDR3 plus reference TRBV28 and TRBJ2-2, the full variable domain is DVKVTQSSRYLVKRTGEKVFLECVQDMDHENMFWYRQDPGLGLRLIYFSYDVKMKEKGDIPEGYSVSREKKERFSLILESASTNQTSMYLCASSLWWGSGELFFGEGSRLTVL.

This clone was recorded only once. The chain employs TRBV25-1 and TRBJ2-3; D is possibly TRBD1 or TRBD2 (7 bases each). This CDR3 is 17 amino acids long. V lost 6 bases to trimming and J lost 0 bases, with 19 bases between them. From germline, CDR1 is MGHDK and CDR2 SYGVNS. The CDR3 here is CASSPGGWRESTDTQYF. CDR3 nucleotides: TGTGCCAGCAGCCCAGGGGGTTGGCGGGAGAGCACAGATACGCAGTATTTT.

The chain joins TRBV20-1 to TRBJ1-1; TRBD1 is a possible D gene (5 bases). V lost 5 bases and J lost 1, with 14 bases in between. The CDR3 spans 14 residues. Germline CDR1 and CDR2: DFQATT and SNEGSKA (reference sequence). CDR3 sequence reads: CSAGAAGRNTEAFF. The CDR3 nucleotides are TGCAGTGCTGGTGCCGCGGGGCGGAACACTGAAGCTTTCTTT.

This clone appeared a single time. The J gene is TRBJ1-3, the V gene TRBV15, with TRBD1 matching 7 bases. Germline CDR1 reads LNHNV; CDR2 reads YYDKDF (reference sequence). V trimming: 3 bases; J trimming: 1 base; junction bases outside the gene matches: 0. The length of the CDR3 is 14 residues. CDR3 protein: CATSRTGSGNTIYF. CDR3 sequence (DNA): TGTGCCACCAGCAGGACAGGGTCTGGAAACACCATATATTTT.

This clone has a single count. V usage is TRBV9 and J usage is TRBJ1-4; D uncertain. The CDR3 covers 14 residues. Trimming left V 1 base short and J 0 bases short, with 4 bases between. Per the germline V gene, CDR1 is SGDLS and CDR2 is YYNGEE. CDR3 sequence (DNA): TGTGCCAGCAGCGTATCGGCAACTAATGAAAAACTGTTTTTT. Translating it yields CASSVSATNEKLFF.

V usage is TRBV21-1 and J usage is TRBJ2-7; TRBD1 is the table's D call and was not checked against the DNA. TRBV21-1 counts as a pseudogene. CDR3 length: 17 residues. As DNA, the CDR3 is TGTGCCAGCAGCAAAGGGGGACAGGGGGAGGATTCCTACGAGCAGTACTTC. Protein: CASSKGGQGEDSYEQYF.

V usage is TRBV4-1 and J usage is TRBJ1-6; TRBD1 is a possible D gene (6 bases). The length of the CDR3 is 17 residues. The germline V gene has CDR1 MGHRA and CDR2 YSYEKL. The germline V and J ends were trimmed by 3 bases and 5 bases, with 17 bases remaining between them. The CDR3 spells CASSHRAGQLDNSPLHF. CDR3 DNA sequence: TGCGCCAGCAGCCACAGGGCCGGACAGCTAGATAATTCACCCCTCCACTTT.

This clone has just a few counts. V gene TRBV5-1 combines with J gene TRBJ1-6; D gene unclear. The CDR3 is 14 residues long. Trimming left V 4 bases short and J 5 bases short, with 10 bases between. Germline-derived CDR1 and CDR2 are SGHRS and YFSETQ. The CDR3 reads CASSGGSNNSPLHF. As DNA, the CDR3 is TGCGCCAGCAGCGGCGGGAGTAATAATTCACCCCTCCACTTT.

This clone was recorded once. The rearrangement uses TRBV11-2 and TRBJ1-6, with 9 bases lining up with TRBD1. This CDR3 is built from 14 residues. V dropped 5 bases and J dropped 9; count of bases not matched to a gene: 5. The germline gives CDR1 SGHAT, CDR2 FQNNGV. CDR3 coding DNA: TGTGCCAGCAGCATCTCGACAGGGGGTTCACCCCTCCACTTT. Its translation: CASSISTGGSPLHF.

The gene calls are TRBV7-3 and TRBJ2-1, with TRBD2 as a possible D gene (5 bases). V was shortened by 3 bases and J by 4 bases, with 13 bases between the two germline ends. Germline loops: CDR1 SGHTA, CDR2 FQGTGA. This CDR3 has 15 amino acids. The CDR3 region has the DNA TGTGCCAGCAGCTTCGGCGGGTCCCTTTACAATGAGCAGTTCTTC. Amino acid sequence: CASSFGGSLYNEQFF.